This record covers a single TCR beta chain. The V end lost 2 bases, the J end lost 5 bases, and 10 bases lay between the germline ends. Germline values: CDR1 SGHTA, CDR2 FQGNSA. This CDR3 region has 13 residues. Which cohort a participant joined came from the clinical history participants gave. The sample is drawn from a study of blood T cell repertoires in COVID-19. About the research overall: Acute and convalescent COVID-19 specimens originated in the United States, Italy and Spain.

Measured with immunoSEQ multiplex PCR; TCRdb has only the in-frame clones, and not every one. In the table there are about 210,000 clones, approximately 85% of which are singletons. The source material was PBMCs or T cells enriched from blood (not recorded which). V and J are TRBV7-2 and TRBJ2-7; D gene unclear. The clonotype originates from a man in his forties with acute COVID-19. The CDR3 loop reads CASSLLPVDEQYF. CDR3 in DNA: TGTGCCAGCAGCTTATTGCCTGTAGACGAGCAGTACTTC.